Listed here are 21 T cell receptor beta chains from one sample, sequenced in a study of memory CD4+ T cells and cytomegalovirus serostatus. The sort gate was single viable CD3+CD4+CD8-CD45RO+ cells for memory CD4+ T cells. TCRdb's table, derived via immunoSEQ multiplex PCR, lists solely in-frame clones and lacks some. The profile shows tens of thousands of clones, 60% to 80% of them singletons. Sequencing was done on a sample of memory CD4+ T cells from blood. Every receptor here comes from an adult in good health and CMV-seronegative.

This clone is a singleton in its sample. For the CDR3, the DNA is TGTGCCAGCAGCTTAGGTCCAGCCAACTACGAGCAGTACTTC. It codes for CASSLGPANYEQYF. The rearrangement links TRBV7-6 to TRBJ2-7, with D unresolved. V lost 1 base to trimming and J lost 3 bases, with 10 bases between them. The germline CDR1 and CDR2 sequences are SGHVS and FNYEAQ. The CDR3 is made up of 14 amino acids.

This sequence joins TRBV19 and TRBJ2-2; no reliable D call. Germline CDR1 is LNHDA and CDR2 is SQIVND (reference sequence). The CDR3 is 12 residues long. The V and J ends lost 5 bases and 5 bases respectively, with 6 bases between them. The CDR3 nucleotides read TGTGCCAGTAGTTGGGGAACCGGGGAGCTGTTTTTT. Amino acids: CASSWGTGELFF.

The rearrangement links TRBV6-6 to TRBJ2-7, with D tentatively TRBD2 (5 bases). The CDR3 totals 13 residues. The V gene lost 7 bases and the J gene lost 7 bases, with 17 bases spanning the gap. CDR1 is MNHNY and CDR2 is SVGAGI in the germline V gene (reference sequence). The CDR3 coding sequence is TGTGCCAGCATCGCTAGCCCTGCCATGGAGCAGTACTTC. The encoded protein is CASIASPAMEQYF.

This clone was seen a single time. The chain carries TRBV12-5 and TRBJ2-7; D is unclear. The CDR3 length is 12 residues. Trimming cost V 2 bases and J 2 bases, with 4 bases left between them. Germline V gives CDR1 LGHNT, CDR2 FRNRAP. The CDR3 nucleotides are TGTGCTAGTGGTTTGACAACCTACGAGCAGTACTTC. Protein sequence: CASGLTTYEQYF.

In regard to this clone: Additional DNA sequences in this sample encode the identical CDR3. In DNA form, the CDR3 reads TGTGCCAGCTCACCTCTAGGGCAAGAGACCCAGTACTTC. Amino acids: CASSPLGQETQYF. V is TRBV18 and J is TRBJ2-5, with unresolved D. This CDR3 region has 13 residues. Germline V CDR1 and CDR2: KGHSH, LQKENI. Trimming stripped 3 bases from V and 2 bases from J, with 7 bases between.

The genes are TRBV14 and TRBJ2-2, with D perhaps matching TRBD2 (5 bases). Trimming removed 2 bases from V and 4 bases from J, with 11 bases in between. The germline CDR1 and CDR2 sequences are SGHDN and FVKESK. The CDR3 spans 15 residues. CDR3 bases: TGTGCCAGCAGCCAAAAGGACTCGCTCACCGGGGAGCTGTTTTTT. Its protein is CASSQKDSLTGELFF.

Written as DNA, the CDR3 is TGTGCCAGCAGAGCCTCGGGCGGGAACACTGAAGCTTTCTTT. This codes for CASRASGGNTEAFF. V is TRBV25-1 and J is TRBJ1-1; D uncertain. Germline loops: CDR1 MGHDK, CDR2 SYGVNS. The CDR3 loop spans 14 amino acids. Trimming shortened V by 6 bases and J by 1 base, and 12 bases separated the two germline ends.

As for this clone: The same CDR3 arises from other DNA sequences in this sample as well. The rearrangement uses TRBV28 and TRBJ1-1, with no clear D. CDR3 length: 14 amino acids. The germline V gene encodes CDR1 MDHEN and CDR2 SYDVKM. Trimming shortened V by 6 bases and J by 0 bases, and 11 bases separated the two germline ends. Here the CDR3 DNA reads TGTGCCAGCAGACGGCGACTCATGAACACTGAAGCTTTCTTT. Amino acid sequence: CASRRRLMNTEAFF. Complete variable domain (other parts from reference TRBV28 and TRBJ1-1): DVKVTQSSRYLVKRTGEKVFLECVQDMDHENMFWYRQDPGLGLRLIYFSYDVKMKEKGDIPEGYSVSREKKERFSLILESASTNQTSMYLCASRRRLMNTEAFFGQGTRLTVV.

This chain joins TRBV9 and TRBJ2-7; 10 nucleotides align to TRBD1. The germline V gene has CDR1 SGDLS and CDR2 YYNGEE. J gave up 7 bases and V 0 bases, and 7 bases lay outside the gene matches. The CDR3 totals 15 residues. The CDR3 DNA reads as TGTGCCAGCAGCGTAGAGGGGACAGGGGTTGGAGAGCAGTACTTC. The encoded protein is CASSVEGTGVGEQYF.

This clone has just a few counts. The J gene is TRBJ1-2, the V gene TRBV28; no reliable D call. V lost 3 bases to trimming and J lost 0 bases, with 14 bases between them. Germline loops: CDR1 MDHEN, CDR2 SYDVKM. This CDR3 is 16 amino acids long. The CDR3 protein is CASSFIGRRANYGYTF. Written as DNA, the CDR3 is TGTGCCAGCAGTTTTATCGGGAGAAGAGCTAACTATGGCTACACCTTC.

The rearrangement uses TRBV6-1 and TRBJ1-5; D is uncertain. This CDR3 spans 14 amino acids. CDR1 is MNHNS, CDR2 SASEGT, per germline. V was trimmed by 2 bases and J by 6 bases, leaving 11 bases between them. CDR3 protein: CASSESKGPQPQHF. CDR3 sequence (DNA): TGTGCCAGCAGTGAAAGCAAAGGGCCTCAGCCCCAGCATTTT.

The chain links TRBV25-1 to TRBJ1-1; no reliable D call. CDR3 length equals 15 residues. Germline V lookup: CDR1 MGHDK, CDR2 SYGVNS. V was trimmed by 1 base and J by 6 bases, leaving 15 bases between them. CDR3 protein: CASSESLGSNAEAFF. CDR3 nucleotide sequence: TGTGCCAGCAGTGAATCATTGGGATCTAACGCTGAAGCTTTCTTT. Variable domain in full (rest from reference TRBV25-1 and TRBJ1-1): EADIYQTPRYLVIGTGKKITLECSQTMGHDKMYWYQQDPGMELHLIHYSYGVNSTEKGDLSSESTVSRIRTEHFPLTLESARPSHTSQYLCASSESLGSNAEAFFGQGTRLTVV.

V is TRBV7-6 and J is TRBJ2-7, with D possibly being TRBD2 (5 bases). CDR3 length equals 12 residues. Germline V gene data show CDR1 as SGHVS and CDR2 as FNYEAQ. Trimming stripped 6 bases from V and 6 bases from J, with 12 bases between. The CDR3 loop is CASSGRGPEQYF. The CDR3 DNA sequence: TGTGCCAGCAGTGGGAGAGGTCCCGAGCAGTACTTC. The variable domain in full, completed from reference TRBV7-6 and TRBJ2-7, reads GAGVSQSPRYKVTKRGQDVALRCDPISGHVSLYWYRQALGQGPEFLTYFNYEAQQDKSGLPNDRFSAERPEGSISTLTIQRTEQRDSAMYRCASSGRGPEQYFGPGTRLTVT.

The V and J genes are TRBV5-1 and TRBJ2-5; TRBD2 matches at 8 bases. J gave up 3 bases and V 6 bases, and 7 bases lay outside the gene matches. The CDR3 runs to 14 residues. CDR1 is SGHRS and CDR2 is YFSETQ in the germline V gene. Here the CDR3 DNA reads TGCGCCAGCACCTATGGACTAGCTGAAGAGACCCAGTACTTC. Its protein is CASTYGLAEETQYF.

This chain uses TRBV29-1 with TRBJ2-1, with TRBD1 matching 11 bases. The junction had 10 bases not matched to a gene; V was cut back by 5 bases and J by 10 bases. Germline CDR1 reads SQVTM; CDR2 reads ANQGSEA. CDR3 length: 14 residues. The CDR3 loop is CSVRPGQGVVEQFF. The CDR3 DNA sequence: TGCAGCGTTCGCCCGGGACAGGGGGTTGTAGAGCAGTTCTTC.

This clone has just a few counts. The chain has TRBV19 and TRBJ2-5, with TRBD2 matching 10 bases. The CDR3 totals 17 residues. After removal of 7 bases from V and 5 bases from J, the junction contained 16 bases not matched to a gene. Germline V gene data show CDR1 as LNHDA and CDR2 as SQIVND (reference sequence). For the CDR3, the DNA is TGTGCCAGTAATGCGGCTAGCGGGAGTCCACGAGGGGAGACCCAGTACTTC. It is translated as CASNAASGSPRGETQYF.

CDR3 in DNA: TGTGCCATCAAGTCAGGGGTGGATGAAAAACTGTTTTTT. This codes for CAIKSGVDEKLFF. The V and J genes are TRBV10-3 and TRBJ1-4, with D tentatively TRBD1 (6 bases). The CDR3 extends over 13 amino acids. CDR1 is ENHRY and CDR2 is SYGVKD in the germline V gene. V was shortened by 7 bases and J by 6 bases, with 12 bases between the two germline ends.

CDR3 coding DNA: TGTGCCAGTCGGGGACTTACCGGGGAGCTGTTTTTT. Translated: CASRGLTGELFF. This chain connects TRBV19 to TRBJ2-2; the D gene is possibly TRBD2 (6 bases). Germline CDR1 LNHDA, CDR2 SQIVND (reference sequence). CDR3 length: 12 amino acids. Trimming cost V 8 bases and J 5 bases, with 9 bases left between them.

This chain connects TRBV13 to TRBJ2-7, with D tentatively TRBD2 (5 bases). Germline V gene data show CDR1 as PRHDT and CDR2 as FYEKMQ (reference sequence). V was trimmed by 1 base and J by 1 base, leaving 17 bases between them. The CDR3 has 17 residues. The CDR3: CASSLVVAGVGSYEQYF. In DNA form, the CDR3 reads TGTGCCAGCAGCTTAGTTGTCGCGGGTGTGGGATCCTACGAGCAGTACTTC.

The chain joins TRBV12-5 to TRBJ2-2; no definite D call. CDR3 size: 15 residues. The V and J ends lost 5 bases and 2 bases respectively, with 12 bases between them. CDR1 and CDR2 (germline): LGHNT, FRNRAP. CDR3 protein: CASGPPVVNTGELFF. In nucleotides, the CDR3 is TGTGCTAGTGGTCCCCCGGTAGTAAACACCGGGGAGCTGTTTTTT.

The chain employs TRBV29-1 and TRBJ1-1; the D is unclear. This CDR3 region has 13 residues. With 3 bases removed from V and 4 bases from J, the gap between germline ends came to 12 bases. Germline V gene sequence: CDR1 SQVTM, CDR2 ANQGSEA. The CDR3 bases are TGCAGCGTTGACGGTCATTTGGGCACTGAAGCTTTCTTT. Its translation: CSVDGHLGTEAFF.